This passage covers 9 T cell receptor beta chains from one sample sequenced in a study of identical twins. Each CDR3 protein gets one entry after TCRdb re-called the 5' RACE reads with MiXCR. The sample shows some 440,000 distinct CDR3 sequences, 20% to 25% of them seen only once. Separately, the same data were catalogued under a study of T cells expressing NK-cell markers.

Sequenced: CD4+ T cells sorted from blood. These receptors were obtained from a woman aged 18-29 years in good health.

A few counts support this clonotype. The V gene is TRBV29-1, the J gene TRBJ1-1, with D unclear. The CDR3 covers 13 residues. V shed 4 bases and J shed 1 base, with 10 bases lying between them. Germline V gene sequence: CDR1 SQVTM, CDR2 ANQGSEA. The CDR3 sequence is CSVAPDWNTEAFF. CDR3 coding DNA: TGCAGCGTTGCTCCGGACTGGAACACTGAAGCTTTCTTT.

This chain connects TRBV3-1 to TRBJ2-5, with D uncertain. CDR1 and CDR2 from the germline V gene are LGHDT and YNNKEL (reference sequence). V was cut by 2 bases and J by 4 bases, with 8 bases left in between. The CDR3 is 13 amino acids. In nucleotides, the CDR3 is TGTGCCAGCAGCCAAAACCTGGGAGAGACCCAGTACTTC. Translating it yields CASSQNLGETQYF.

This clonotype came up many times. V is TRBV6-5 and J is TRBJ2-7; D is possibly TRBD2 (5 bases). The V end was cut by 2 bases, the J end by 0 bases, with 8 bases between. The germline V gene has CDR1 MNHEY and CDR2 SVGAGI. The CDR3 has 14 amino acids. CDR3 in DNA: TGTGCCAGCAGTTACGCTGGAGGCTCCTACGAGCAGTACTTC. Its translation is CASSYAGGSYEQYF.

J is TRBJ1-5 and V is TRBV3-1; D remains ambiguous. This CDR3 is 14 amino acids long. V was pared by 1 base and J by 2 bases, with 6 bases between. In germline, CDR1 is LGHDT, CDR2 YNNKEL (reference sequence). CDR3 sequence: CASSQAAGNQPQHF. The DNA of the CDR3 is TGTGCCAGCAGCCAAGCGGCAGGCAATCAGCCCCAGCATTTT. Based on the CDR3 plus reference TRBV3-1 and TRBJ1-5, the full variable domain is DTAVSQTPKYLVTQMGNDKSIKCEQNLGHDTMYWYKQDSKKFLKIMFSYNNKELIINETVPNRFSPKSPDKAHLNLHINSLELGDSAVYFCASSQAAGNQPQHFGDGTRLSIL.

This sequence joins TRBV5-6 and TRBJ1-5, with a possible D match to TRBD1 (6 bases). Germline CDR1 reads SGHDT; CDR2 reads YYEEEE. The CDR3 totals 13 residues. Trimming removed 2 bases from V and 11 bases from J, with 14 bases in between. The CDR3 sequence: CASSLTRGQSQHF. For the CDR3, the DNA is TGTGCCAGCAGCTTAACGAGAGGACAGTCCCAGCATTTT.

This clonotype was seen more than once but under ten times. The chain is built from TRBV29-1 and TRBJ2-7; 13 nucleotides line up with TRBD2. The germline CDR1 and CDR2 sequences are SQVTM and ANQGSEA. J was trimmed by 2 bases and V by 7 bases; bases with no gene match: 8. The length of the CDR3 is 15 residues. CDR3 nucleotide sequence: TGCAGCGCGGGACTAGCGGGATGGATGACCTACGAGCAGTACTTC. Translation gives CSAGLAGWMTYEQYF.

Only a few counts were recorded for this clonotype. The chain uses TRBV7-2 and TRBJ2-1, with a possible D match to TRBD2 (6 bases). CDR1 and CDR2 from the germline V gene are SGHTA and FQGNSA. The CDR3 totals 17 residues. Trimming left V 5 bases short and J 6 bases short, with 23 bases between. The CDR3 spells CASSGKDMTSRGNEQFF. CDR3 sequence (DNA): TGTGCCAGCAGCGGGAAAGACATGACTAGTCGTGGCAATGAGCAGTTCTTC.

A few counts support this clonotype. The rearrangement uses TRBV12-3 or TRBV12-4 and TRBJ1-1; D call uncertain. There are 12 residues in the CDR3. V was cut by 4 bases and J by 8 bases, with 11 bases left in between. The CDR3 loop is CASSSQVKEAFF. The CDR3 nucleotides are TGTGCCAGCAGTTCCCAGGTAAAAGAAGCTTTCTTT.

This chain links TRBV2 with TRBJ2-5, with TRBD1 matching over 8 bases. The germline V gene encodes CDR1 SNHLY and CDR2 FYNNEI. The CDR3 spans 15 residues. The V and J ends lost 4 bases and 2 bases, in that order; junction bases with no gene match: 6. The CDR3 here is CASSGQGPRQETQYF. Written as DNA, the CDR3 is TGTGCCAGCAGTGGACAGGGGCCTCGGCAAGAGACCCAGTACTTC.